The 28 T cell receptor beta chains reported below all come from one sample, sequenced in a study of blood T cell repertoires in COVID-19. This table comes from immunoSEQ multiplex PCR, and its TCRdb copy is limited to in-frame clones, with some not included. The data contain roughly 40,000 clones, about nine tenths of them singletons. Sequences were obtained from peripheral blood. The receptors derive from a human donor in a cohort sampled during active COVID-19.

The chain uses TRBV27 and TRBJ2-3, with TRBD1 as a possible D gene (6 bases). The CDR3 length is 16 residues. V lost 3 bases, J lost 2 bases, and 15 bases lay in between. Germline CDR1 is MNHEY and CDR2 is SMNVEV (reference sequence). CDR3 nucleotides: TGTGCCAGCAGTTTTCTGAGGACAGACACCACAGATACGCAGTATTTT. Translated: CASSFLRTDTTDTQYF.

This chain links TRBV7-2 with TRBJ2-1; no clear D. Looked up from germline, CDR1 is SGHTA and CDR2 is FQGNSA. V was pared by 5 bases and J by 10 bases, with 12 bases between. The CDR3 is made up of 12 amino acids. The CDR3 reads CASSHIAGEQFF. In nucleotides, the CDR3 is TGTGCCAGCAGCCATATAGCCGGAGAGCAGTTCTTC. Drawing the rest from reference TRBV7-2 and TRBJ2-1, the complete variable domain is GAGVSQSPSNKVTEKGKDVELRCDPISGHTALYWYRQSLGQGLEFLIYFQGNSAPDKSGLPSDRFSAERTGGSVSTLTIQRTQQEDSAVYLCASSHIAGEQFFGPGTRLTVL.

The rearrangement uses TRBV6-6 and TRBJ2-3, with a weak D call TRBD2 (7 bases). With 11 bases removed from V and 4 bases from J, the gap between germline ends came to 13 bases. This CDR3 spans 12 amino acids. Germline CDR1 is MNHNY and CDR2 is SVGAGI (reference sequence). CDR3: CAHSGGPDTQYF. The CDR3 nucleotides read TGTGCCCACTCGGGGGGCCCAGATACGCAGTATTTT.

J is TRBJ2-7 and V is TRBV5-6; 8 bases align to TRBD1. The CDR3 extends over 14 amino acids. Germline CDR1 and CDR2: SGHDT and YYEEEE. Trimming cost V 3 bases and J 1 base; bases outside gene matches: 3. The CDR3 nucleotides read TGTGCCAGCAGCTGGGGACAGGCTTCCTACGAGCAGTACTTC. It translates to CASSWGQASYEQYF.

This clone was seen a handful of times. The chain recombines TRBV6-4 with TRBJ2-7; 7 positions agree with TRBD2. The CDR3 loop spans 14 amino acids. Per the germline V gene, CDR1 is MRHNA and CDR2 is SNTAGT. V lost 4 bases and J lost 7; bases outside the gene matches: 10. CDR3 DNA sequence: TGTGCCAGCAGTGCAGGCGGGGAGCGGGATGAGCAGTACTTC. Translation: CASSAGGERDEQYF.

This clone came up a few times. V is TRBV5-6 and J is TRBJ2-5; 12 bases agree with TRBD2. The germline V gene has CDR1 SGHDT and CDR2 YYEEEE. J was trimmed by 4 bases and V by 4 bases; bases with no gene match: 8. The CDR3 is 16 residues long. This CDR3 reads CASSDRLAGAGETQYF. For the CDR3, the DNA is TGTGCCAGCAGCGATAGACTAGCGGGGGCGGGAGAGACCCAGTACTTC.

The sample holds a few counts of this clone. This CDR3 is also generated by other DNA sequences in the sample. CDR3 amino acids: CASSELAGGQETQYF. In nucleotides, the CDR3 is TGTGCCAGCAGTGAACTAGCGGGAGGGCAAGAGACCCAGTACTTC. This sequence joins TRBV6-1 and TRBJ2-5; 12 bases fit TRBD2. J was trimmed by 2 bases and V by 2 bases; bases with no gene match: 0. The CDR3 spans 15 residues. Germline V gene data show CDR1 as MNHNS and CDR2 as SASEGT.

This rearrangement joins TRBV14 to TRBJ1-1; 10 nucleotides agree with TRBD1. The CDR3 sequence is 15 residues long. Germline CDR1 is SGHDN and CDR2 is FVKESK. Trimming took 7 bases from V and 3 from J; bases not matched to a gene: 8. CDR3 nucleotide sequence: TGTGCCAGCAACTCTTTCGGACAGGGGGACACTGAAGCTTTCTTT. Protein product: CASNSFGQGDTEAFF.

The chain employs TRBV7-9 and TRBJ2-3, with D possibly TRBD2 on 5 matching bases. The CDR3 runs to 14 residues. The V gene's germline CDR1 is SEHNR and CDR2 FQNEAQ (reference sequence). The germline V and J ends were trimmed by 3 bases and 0 bases, with 7 bases remaining between them. The CDR3 is CASSFGVSTDTQYF. Here the CDR3 DNA reads TGTGCCAGCAGCTTCGGGGTTAGCACAGATACGCAGTATTTT.

The chain recombines TRBV3-1 (or the pseudogene TRBV3-2) with TRBJ2-1, with D possibly being TRBD2 (6 bases). With 3 bases removed from V and 0 bases from J, the gap between germline ends came to 18 bases. CDR3 length: 18 residues. Per the germline V gene, CDR1 is LGHDT and CDR2 is YNNKEL (reference sequence). The CDR3 protein is CASSQDYPDGSSYNEQFF. The CDR3 DNA is TGTGCCAGCAGCCAGGACTACCCGGACGGTAGCTCCTACAATGAGCAGTTCTTC.

The CDR3, as DNA: TGTGCCAGCAGTTATGGGGCAGGGTATAGCAATCAGCCCCAGCATTTT. Protein sequence: CASSYGAGYSNQPQHF. The gene calls are TRBV6-6 and TRBJ1-5, with D perhaps matching TRBD1 (5 bases). V lost 3 bases and J 0 bases, leaving 12 bases between the germline ends. The CDR3 loop spans 16 amino acids. CDR1 and CDR2 (germline): MNHNY, SVGAGI (reference sequence).

The chain carries TRBV19 and TRBJ1-2; D is ambiguous. The CDR3 runs to 13 residues. Between the trimmed V and J ends, which lost 9 bases and 5 bases, there was a span of 16 bases. Germline values: CDR1 LNHDA, CDR2 SQIVND (reference sequence). CDR3 protein: CASRKAGPYGYTF. CDR3 coding DNA: TGTGCCAGCAGGAAGGCAGGCCCTTATGGCTACACCTTC.

This sequence joins TRBV5-1 and TRBJ2-6; D is uncertain. Deletions cut 0 bases from V and 4 bases from J, with 14 bases between. This CDR3 comprises 17 residues. In germline, CDR1 is SGHRS, CDR2 YFSETQ. The CDR3 DNA sequence: TGCGCCAGCAGCTTGGGCTCAGGTTTCGCCGGGGCCAACGTCCTGACTTTC. Amino acid sequence: CASSLGSGFAGANVLTF.

The chain joins TRBV5-1 to TRBJ2-2; possibly TRBD1 for D (6 bases). With 4 bases removed from V and 6 bases from J, the gap between germline ends came to 16 bases. From germline, CDR1 is SGHRS and CDR2 YFSETQ. The CDR3 has 15 amino acids. DNA for the CDR3: TGCGCCAGCAGCCCCCGGACAGACCAGCCCGGGGAGCTGTTTTTT. Translation gives CASSPRTDQPGELFF.

Here the CDR3 DNA reads TGTGCCAGCAGCTTGGAGCAGGGGAGTGAAGCTTTCTTT. Translated, it gives CASSLEQGSEAFF. The chain employs TRBV5-4 and TRBJ1-1; TRBD1 is a possible D gene (6 bases). The ends were cut back, 0 bases at V and 7 bases at J, with 10 bases in the middle. The CDR3 sequence is 13 residues long. Germline lookup yields CDR1 SGHNT and CDR2 YYREEE (reference sequence).

The V and J genes are TRBV28 and TRBJ2-4; D might be TRBD1 (5 bases). V gave up 5 bases and J gave up 3 bases, with 11 bases separating them. The germline CDR1 and CDR2 sequences are MDHEN and SYDVKM. This CDR3 is built from 14 residues. As DNA, the CDR3 is TGTGCCAGCAGTCGCTATGACAGCAAAAACATTCAGTACTTC. This codes for CASSRYDSKNIQYF.

The gene calls are TRBV6-1 and TRBJ1-1; D is unclear. Trimming took 2 bases from V and 4 from J, leaving 8 bases between them. From germline, CDR1 is MNHNS and CDR2 SASEGT. This CDR3 spans 13 amino acids. The CDR3 protein is CASSELRGTEAFF. The CDR3 DNA reads as TGTGCCAGCAGTGAACTCCGGGGCACTGAAGCTTTCTTT.

Concerning this clone: Relative to the germline gene, one junction end is altered; a read error may explain this. The chain combines TRBV7-7 with TRBJ2-5; 9 bases match TRBD2. Per the germline V gene, CDR1 is SSHAT and CDR2 is FNYEAQ (reference sequence). This CDR3 region has 15 residues. The CDR3 loop is CASSPGAGGQETQYF. CDR3 DNA: TGTGCTAGCAGCCCGGGAGCGGGAGGCCAAGAGACCCAGTACTTC.

The rearrangement links TRBV18 to TRBJ2-7, with 9 bases lining up with TRBD1. From germline, CDR1 is KGHSH and CDR2 LQKENI. V dropped 1 base and J dropped 6; count of bases not matched to a gene: 7. CDR3 length: 15 residues. CDR3 protein: CASSPLGDRVVEQYF. In DNA form, the CDR3 reads TGTGCCAGCTCACCACTCGGGGACAGGGTGGTCGAGCAGTACTTC.

The chain joins TRBV7-3 to TRBJ1-2, with D possibly being TRBD1 (5 bases). Germline lookup yields CDR1 SGHTA and CDR2 FQGTGA. There are 15 residues in the CDR3. The V end lost 2 bases, the J end lost 4 bases, and 14 bases lay between the germline ends. The CDR3 loop is CASSLSAGVGYGYTF. CDR3 nucleotide sequence: TGTGCCAGCAGCTTATCAGCGGGGGTGGGCTATGGCTACACCTTC.

The gene calls are TRBV19 and TRBJ2-5; perhaps TRBD2 as D (5 bases). Trimming cost V 5 bases and J 5 bases, with 12 bases left between them. This CDR3 comprises 13 residues. Germline CDR1 LNHDA, CDR2 SQIVND (reference sequence). In DNA, the CDR3 is TGTGCCAGTAGTCTCGGTCCGGGGGAGACCCAGTACTTC. It codes for CASSLGPGETQYF.

The V and J genes are TRBV28 and TRBJ2-3, with 8 nucleotides matching TRBD2. Trimming took 7 bases from V and 2 from J; bases not matched to a gene: 8. The CDR3 contains 15 residues. From germline, CDR1 is MDHEN and CDR2 SYDVKM. Here the CDR3 DNA reads TGTGCCAGCACCCCGGGGGGGGGCCACACAGATACGCAGTATTTT. Amino acid sequence: CASTPGGGHTDTQYF.

The chain links TRBV4-1 to TRBJ1-1, with 9 bases that match TRBD1. The CDR3 totals 14 residues. The germline gives CDR1 MGHRA, CDR2 YSYEKL. V dropped 4 bases and J dropped 5; count of bases not matched to a gene: 5. This CDR3 reads CASSRIDRGTEAFF. CDR3 coding DNA: TGCGCCAGCAGCCGTATTGACAGGGGGACTGAAGCTTTCTTT.

This sequence joins TRBV7-9 and TRBJ2-3; 13 bases match TRBD2. J was trimmed by 0 bases and V by 7 bases; bases with no gene match: 7. The germline V gene has CDR1 SEHNR and CDR2 FQNEAQ (reference sequence). The CDR3 has 17 amino acids. The CDR3 coding sequence is TGTGCCAGCAACCCACTAGCGGGGGGGGTTAGCACAGATACGCAGTATTTT. Translation: CASNPLAGGVSTDTQYF.

The chain is built from TRBV5-1 and TRBJ2-3, with 14 bases aligning to TRBD2. CDR1 is SGHRS and CDR2 is YFSETQ in the germline V gene. Germline trimming cut 4 bases from V and 5 bases from J; bases unmatched to any gene: 6. CDR3 length equals 16 residues. Here the CDR3 reads CASSPRGTSGGDTQYF. Here the CDR3 DNA reads TGCGCCAGCAGCCCCCGGGGGACTAGCGGGGGAGATACGCAGTATTTT.

The chain employs TRBV14 and TRBJ1-1; D is uncertain. With 2 bases removed from V and 5 bases from J, the gap between germline ends came to 12 bases. Germline V gives CDR1 SGHDN, CDR2 FVKESK. This CDR3 spans 14 amino acids. Here the CDR3 DNA reads TGTGCCAGCAGCCAATCGGTGACCGGGACTGAAGCTTTCTTT. Translating gives CASSQSVTGTEAFF.

The chain employs TRBV19 and TRBJ2-7, with a tentative D call TRBD1 (6 bases). V was cut by 3 bases and J by 2 bases, with 17 bases left in between. CDR1 and CDR2 (germline): LNHDA, SQIVND (reference sequence). The CDR3 has 16 amino acids. CDR3 protein: CASSIRDKHSPYEQYF. DNA of the CDR3: TGTGCCAGTAGTATTAGGGACAAACACTCCCCCTACGAGCAGTACTTC.

The V and J genes are TRBV2 and TRBJ2-3; possible D gene TRBD2, 6 bases. Germline V CDR1 and CDR2: SNHLY, FYNNEI. This CDR3 is 14 amino acids long. Trimming pared 6 bases from V and 5 bases from J, leaving 15 bases between. CDR3 residues: CASRTMVGGDTQYF. The CDR3 nucleotides are TGTGCCAGCAGGACTATGGTGGGGGGAGATACGCAGTATTTT. The whole variable domain, filled in from reference TRBV2 and TRBJ2-3, reads EPEVTQTPSHQVTQMGQEVILRCVPISNHLYFYWYRQILGQKVEFLVSFYNNEISEKSEIFDDQFSVERPDGSNFTLKIRSTKLEDSAMYFCASRTMVGGDTQYFGPGTRLTVL.